These T cell receptor beta chains were read from a single sample in a study of T-cell reconstitution after alpha-beta-depleted transplantation in children. TCRdb re-derived calls from the PCR reads in MiXCR, one entry per CDR3 protein. In the table there are about 600,000 distinct CDR3 sequences, over 9.5% of which are singletons. The specimen comprised PBMCs from the stem cell graft donor, sampled from the stem cell graft. The receptor set was obtained from a human donor who donated a stem cell graft to a child with acute myeloid leukemia. The CDR3 runs from the conserved cysteine through the conserved F or W. The D gene is left open where the match is weak. The size of a clone is reported for some rows only, either as once, few or many, or as a class for expanded clones.

TRBV5-1	many	TRBJ2-5	-	TGCGCCAGCAGCTACACAACCCTGGGGCAAGAGACCCAGTACTTC	CASSYTTLGQETQYF
TRBV20-1	many	TRBJ2-7	TRBD1	TGCAGTGCTAGCACCACCGGGACAGGACCCGTTGGCGGACTTTTTAGTCTCGAGCAGTACTTC	CSASTTGTGPVGGLFSLEQYF
TRBV10-3	-	TRBJ2-7	TRBD1	TGTGCCACTGGCCGGGACAGACCCTACGAGCAGTACTTC	CATGRDRPYEQYF
TRBV15	many	TRBJ1-1	TRBD1	TGTGCCACCAGCCGATTAGGGACAGGGGCGACTGAAGCTTTCTTT	CATSRLGTGATEAFF
TRBV15	-	TRBJ2-5	-	TGTGCCACCAGCAGAGTGGTGGTTGGTCAAGAGACCCAGTACTTC	CATSRVVVGQETQYF
TRBV25-1	many	TRBJ2-5	-	TGTGCCAGCAGGGGAGAGACCCAGTACTTC	CASRGETQYF
TRBV12-3/TRBV12-4	few	TRBJ2-2	-	TGTGCCAGCAGTTTATATGTTCTGAACACCGGGGAGCTGTTTTTT	CASSLYVLNTGELFF
TRBV5-1	few	TRBJ2-7	-	TGCGCCAGCAGCTTGTATGGGGAGTCATCCCACGAGCAGTACTTC	CASSLYGESSHEQYF
TRBV3-1	few	TRBJ2-3	TRBD2	TGTGCCAGCAGCCAAGGGGGGTTTAGCGGGAGTACAGATACGCAGTATTTT	CASSQGGFSGSTDTQYF
TRBV5-1	few	TRBJ2-5	TRBD2	TGCGCCAGCAGCTTGGTTGACCTAGCGGGAGAGCGTGGGGAGACCCAGTACTTC	CASSLVDLAGERGETQYF
TRBV27	many	TRBJ2-1	TRBD2	TGCGCCAGCAGCTCTAGACTAGCGGGAGGGAATGAGCAGTTCTTC	CASSSRLAGGNEQFF
TRBV3-1	few	TRBJ2-6	TRBD1	TGTGCCAGCAGCCAAAGACCGACAGGGGGCCCTTCTTCTGGGGCCAACGTCCTGACTTTC	CASSQRPTGGPSSGANVLTF
TRBV4-2	-	TRBJ2-7	-	TGTGCCAGCAGCCAAATTCCTTACGAGCAGTACTTC	CASSQIPYEQYF
TRBV5-5	many	TRBJ1-4	-	TGTGCCAGCAGCTTGGGAGATGAAAAACTGTTTTTT	CASSLGDEKLFF
TRBV27	few	TRBJ2-7	TRBD1	TGTGCCAGCAGTCCAACCGGGACAGGATACTCCTACGAGCAGTACTTC	CASSPTGTGYSYEQYF
TRBV20-1	few	TRBJ1-2	-	TGCAGTGCTAGAGTCTCCTATGGCTACACCTTC	CSARVSYGYTF
TRBV2	few	TRBJ2-5	-	TGTGCCAGCAGAGATTCCGGGACCCCTATTTTGACCCAGTACTTC	CASRDSGTPILTQYF
TRBV7-2	few	TRBJ2-3	TRBD2	TGTGCCAGCAGAATAGCGGGAGATGGGCCGCAGTATTTT	CASRIAGDGPQYF
TRBV5-6	few	TRBJ2-1	TRBD2	TGTGCCAGCAGTACTCAGCGGGAGGGCCTCTACAATGAGCAGTTCTTC	CASSTQREGLYNEQFF
TRBV5-6	few	TRBJ1-5	-	TGTGCCAGCAGCTGGCGAGCCCAAAGTGGCAATCAGCCCCAGCATTTT	CASSWRAQSGNQPQHF
TRBV3-1	many	TRBJ2-5	TRBD1	TGTGCCAGCAGCCAAGTTGGGACAGGGGTGTGGGAGACCCAGTACTTC	CASSQVGTGVWETQYF
TRBV7-2	-	TRBJ1-6	-	TGTGCCAGCAGCTTAAATCAACAGCCGCTCCACTTT	CASSLNQQPLHF
TRBV7-2	few	TRBJ2-2	-	TGTGCCAGCAGCTTAAAGATGGGCGGGCAGGCCACCGGGGAGCTGTTTTTT	CASSLKMGGQATGELFF
TRBV20-1	few	TRBJ2-3	-	TGCAGTCCCTCATTCGGAGGGACCGCTACAGATACGCAGTATTTT	CSPSFGGTATDTQYF
TRBV7-2	many	TRBJ2-2	-	TGTGCCAGCAGCACATCAGGGGTTGGGAACACCGGGGAGCTGTTTTTT	CASSTSGVGNTGELFF
TRBV7-2	few	TRBJ2-2	-	TGTGCCAGCAGTTTTCTGGGGGGGGAGCTGTTTTTT	CASSFLGGELFF
TRBV3-1	many	TRBJ2-3	-	TGTGCCAGCAGCCAAGGGGAAAAACGGAGCACAGATACGCAGTATTTT	CASSQGEKRSTDTQYF
TRBV5-5	few	TRBJ2-6	-	TGTGCCAGCAGCCCCCTGGGGGCCTCTGGGGCCAACGTCCTGACTTTC	CASSPLGASGANVLTF
TRBV24-1	many	TRBJ2-2	TRBD2	TGTGCCACCACTGGGACTAGCGGGAAGAACACCGGGGAGCTGTTTTTT	CATTGTSGKNTGELFF
TRBV28	-	TRBJ1-6	-	TGTGCCAGCAGTTTCAGGGTTCGTCCATCGGGGAGGTCACCCCTCCACTTT	CASSFRVRPSGRSPLHF
TRBV11-2	-	TRBJ2-3	-	TGTGCCAGCAGCGCTTTAGCGACTGGTGATACGCAGTATTTT	CASSALATGDTQYF
TRBV7-2	few	TRBJ1-3	-	TGTGCCAGCAGTCTGGACAGTCCTTTATATTTT	CASSLDSPLYF
TRBV6-5	few	TRBJ2-7	-	TGTGCCAGCAGTTACTCGAACGGTAAAGCCTACGAGCAGTACTTC	CASSYSNGKAYEQYF
TRBV19	few	TRBJ2-7	-	TGTGCCAGTAGTATTGGGCAGGCTACCTACGAGCAGTACTTC	CASSIGQATYEQYF
TRBV7-2	many	TRBJ2-1	-	TGTGCCAGCAGCTTATCCAGGAGTATTGAGCAGTTCTTC	CASSLSRSIEQFF
TRBV25-1	-	TRBJ2-3	-	TGTGCCAGCAGTGAGCCCACTAGGGGCGCCGACACAGATACGCAGTATTTT	CASSEPTRGADTDTQYF
TRBV5-1	many	TRBJ2-1	-	TGCGCCAGCAGCTACCGGACAGACGGGCGGTGGGAGCAGTTCTTC	CASSYRTDGRWEQFF
TRBV20-1	few	TRBJ2-3	TRBD2	TGCAGTGCCGCCCGAAGTAGCGGGATGGGCACAGATACGCAGTATTTT	CSAARSSGMGTDTQYF
TRBV5-1	many	TRBJ2-7	-	TGCGCCAGCAGCTACGAGGGACGGTCCTACGAGCAGTACTTC	CASSYEGRSYEQYF
TRBV7-3	-	TRBJ2-2	TRBD1	TGTGCCAGCAGTACAGGGGCCTCGGGCACCGGGGAGCTGTTTTTT	CASSTGASGTGELFF
TRBV20-1	-	TRBJ1-2	-	TGCAGTGCTAGAGATGGACCAGGGACCCACACCTTC	CSARDGPGTHTF
TRBV20-1	many	TRBJ2-7	-	TGCAGTGCTAGGAAGAGGCTCAACGAGCAGTACTTC	CSARKRLNEQYF
TRBV30	few	TRBJ2-1	-	TGTGCCTGGAGGAAGGAGCGAGTGCAGTTCTTC	CAWRKERVQFF
TRBV4-3	many	TRBJ2-1	TRBD2	TGCGCCAGCAGCCAAGATTTGGGCGGGAGTTGGAATGAGCAGTTCTTC	CASSQDLGGSWNEQFF
TRBV2	-	TRBJ2-4	-	TGTGCCAGCAGGCTCCCCGGCGAGGCCATTCAGTACTTC	CASRLPGEAIQYF
TRBV20-1	many	TRBJ2-3	-	TGCAGTGCCTCAGCGGACGCTAGCACAGATACGCAGTATTTT	CSASADASTDTQYF
TRBV28	-	TRBJ2-7	TRBD1	TGTGCCAGCAGGGGAACCGGGACAGGGGGATCCGAGCAGTACTTC	CASRGTGTGGSEQYF
TRBV4-2	-	TRBJ2-3	TRBD2	TGTGCCAGCAGCCTCGGGGGACTAGCGGGAGCTATAGATACGCAGTATTTT	CASSLGGLAGAIDTQYF